These 4 T cell receptor beta chains were sequenced from one sample in a study of circulating and synovial CD4+ cells in juvenile arthritis. TCRdb keeps only in-frame clones here, not all; method: immunoSEQ multiplex PCR. The sample shows 30,000 to 40,000 clones, over 90% of them seen only once. Sequenced material: CD4+ T cells from blood. Receptors originate from a human donor with juvenile idiopathic arthritis.

As concerns this clone: The sample contains more than one DNA sequence encoding this CDR3. The chain couples TRBV9 to TRBJ2-7, with TRBD1 as a possible D gene (5 bases). CDR1 is SGDLS, CDR2 YYNGEE, per germline. The V and J ends lost 5 bases and 7 bases respectively, with 19 bases between them. CDR3 length: 14 amino acids. The CDR3 sequence: CASSPIPTASEQYF. For the CDR3, the DNA is TGTGCCAGCAGTCCTATTCCGACAGCGAGTGAGCAGTACTTC.

V is TRBV6-5 and J is TRBJ1-3, with D uncertain. Trimming removed 6 bases from V and 1 base from J, with 13 bases in between. Germline CDR1 is MNHEY and CDR2 is SVGAGI. The CDR3 totals 15 residues. The CDR3 protein is CASRPPGSSGNTIYF. The CDR3 bases are TGTGCCAGCAGGCCCCCGGGGTCTTCTGGAAACACCATATATTTT.

V usage is TRBV5-3 and J usage is TRBJ1-1; no reliable D call. TRBV5-3 is an open reading frame, and its role is uncertain. Trimming removed 8 bases at V and 0 bases at J, with 11 bases between. The CDR3 totals 13 residues. The CDR3 nucleotides read TGTGCCAGCCGGAGGGTCCTGAACACTGAAGCTTTCTTT. This gives the protein CASRRVLNTEAFF.

J is TRBJ1-2 and V is TRBV7-6, with 11 positions matching TRBD1. The CDR3 is made up of 14 amino acids. The germline V gene has CDR1 SGHVS and CDR2 FNYEAQ. Trimming at V came to 5 bases and at J to 3 bases, leaving 2 bases not matched to a gene. The CDR3 coding sequence is TGTGCCAGCAGCCTGGGACAGGGGGACTATGGCTACACCTTC. Amino acids: CASSLGQGDYGYTF.